This T cell receptor beta chain was identified in a study of blood T cell repertoires in COVID-19. Study background: The origin of the acute and convalescent COVID-19 samples was the United States, Italy and Spain.

It was during active infection that Seattle patients were enrolled and then longitudinally followed. Source study methods: Nucleated cell number was recorded as an estimate derived from reference gene primer amplification. Repertoires were generated with immunoSEQ multiplex PCR, while TCRdb's copy carries only in-frame clones and drops some. That table gives V, J and clone size, and the DNA gave D and trimming. Here the sample spans approximately 330,000 clones, about 87% being singletons. Input material: peripheral blood. The receptor comes from a man aged 25-40 years with COVID-19, enrolled during active disease.

The CDR3 spells CATSRAPGLAGSKDTQYF. In DNA, the CDR3 is TGTGCCACCAGCAGAGCACCGGGACTAGCGGGATCCAAAGATACGCAGTATTTT. This rearrangement joins TRBV15 to TRBJ2-3, with TRBD2 identical over 13 bases. Germline CDR1 is LNHNV and CDR2 is YYDKDF (reference sequence). Trimming at V came to 1 base and at J to 5 bases, leaving 9 bases not matched to a gene. This CDR3 contains 18 residues.